The source of this T cell receptor beta chain is a study of blood T cells in healthy people across ages. Next came a second PCR, run for roughly 6 to 11 cycles, which used a sample-barcoded 5' primer along with a J-beta primer mix. Using its own MiXCR run on the 5' RACE reads, TCRdb lists one record per CDR3 protein. The sample holds 800,000 or so distinct CDR3 sequences, approximately 25% seen once. The sample was also linked to a second study, of T cells of mothers and their children.

This TCR was recovered from a boy younger than 18 in good health. Sequencing used blood.

CDR3 bases: TGTGCCAGCAGCACGGTCGGTCGTGAGCAGTTCTTC. Translation: CASSTVGREQFF. This chain uses TRBV7-2 with TRBJ2-1; D is unresolved. The germline V gene has CDR1 SGHTA and CDR2 FQGNSA. CDR3 size: 12 residues. The V end was cut by 5 bases, the J end by 9 bases, with 11 bases between.